Listed below are T cell receptor beta chains from one sample, sequenced in a study of patients and donors after allogeneic stem cell transplantation. In TCRdb, the RT-PCR reads were re-called with MiXCR into one record per CDR3 protein. The data show approximately 140,000 distinct CDR3 sequences, roughly two fifths seen once. The sequenced sample consisted of blood, either unsorted or a sorted T cell fraction (not recorded which). The receptors originated from a human donor who was either an allogeneic HSCT recipient or a stem cell or donor lymphocyte infusion donor (not recorded which). It is not recorded whose cells these are; they may come from a transplant donor. Both conserved end residues are part of each CDR3. A D gene is named only where the DNA matches it firmly. Size tells how often a clone was seen (once, few, many) or the class of an expanded clone, and some rows leave it out.

d_gene	v_gene	abundance	j_gene	CDR3aa	CDR3nt
TRBD1	TRBV15	.	TRBJ2-5	CATTLGTGEVETQYF	TGTGCCACCACCCTCGGGACAGGGGAAGTAGAGACCCAGTACTTC
.	TRBV5-1	.	TRBJ1-2	CASSLEGKNYGYTF	TGCGCCAGCAGCTTGGAGGGGAAGAACTATGGCTACACCTTC
.	TRBV4-3	few	TRBJ1-1	CASSQSSRGTEAFF	TGCGCCAGCAGCCAGTCCTCCCGAGGCACTGAAGCTTTCTTT
.	TRBV12-3/TRBV12-4	.	TRBJ1-3	CASSFTGTASGNTIYF	TGTGCCAGCAGCTTTACAGGGACGGCCTCTGGAAACACCATATATTTT
.	TRBV7-9	.	TRBJ1-4	CASSFVGEKLFF	TGTGCCAGCAGCTTTGTTGGTGAAAAACTGTTTTTT
.	TRBV9	.	TRBJ1-6	CASSVAPGPRSSYNSPLHF	TGTGCCAGCAGCGTCGCCCCGGGACCCAGGAGCTCCTATAATTCACCCCTCCACTTT
.	TRBV29-1	few	TRBJ1-3	CSVEAGNVAGNTIYF	TGCAGCGTTGAGGCAGGGAACGTCGCTGGAAACACCATATATTTT
.	TRBV18	.	TRBJ1-3	CASSPLTDRSGNTIYF	TGTGCCAGCTCACCCCTAACCGACAGGAGTGGAAACACCATATATTTT
.	TRBV6-1	.	TRBJ2-3	CASRGGGDTQYF	TGTGCCAGCAGGGGGGGCGGAGATACGCAGTATTTT
.	TRBV29-1	few	TRBJ1-1	CSVAGTVNTEAFF	TGCAGCGTTGCCGGGACGGTGAACACTGAAGCTTTCTTT
.	TRBV6-2/TRBV6-3	.	TRBJ2-5	CASSYSPLEETQYF	TGTGCCAGCAGTTACTCGCCGCTAGAGGAGACCCAGTACTTC
.	TRBV20-1	.	TRBJ1-1	CSAERTALMNTEAFF	TGCAGTGCCGAAAGGACGGCTCTGATGAACACTGAAGCTTTCTTT
.	TRBV6-5	many	TRBJ1-5	CATSGGYSNQPQHF	TGTGCCACCTCGGGGGGTTATAGCAATCAGCCCCAGCATTTT
TRBD2	TRBV9	.	TRBJ2-1	CASSRASGNYNEQFF	TGTGCCAGCAGCAGAGCTAGCGGCAACTACAATGAGCAGTTCTTC
TRBD1	TRBV28	.	TRBJ2-5	CASSPPRGQTQETQYF	TGTGCCAGCAGTCCTCCTAGGGGACAGACACAAGAGACCCAGTACTTC
.	TRBV29-1	few	TRBJ1-1	CSVRDTLNTEAFF	TGCAGCGTTAGGGACACATTGAACACTGAAGCTTTCTTT
.	TRBV6-1	few	TRBJ1-5	CASSEALLGLEPQHF	TGTGCCAGCAGTGAAGCGCTTCTGGGTTTGGAGCCCCAGCATTTT
.	TRBV12-3/TRBV12-4	.	TRBJ1-2	CASSLGLGGYGYTF	TGTGCCAGCAGTTTGGGGCTGGGAGGCTATGGCTACACCTTC
TRBD1	TRBV12-3/TRBV12-4	.	TRBJ1-1	CASSLTGGSDTEAFF	TGTGCCAGCAGCCTGACAGGGGGCAGTGACACTGAAGCTTTCTTT
TRBD1	TRBV6-6	.	TRBJ1-1	CASSYSGQGGEAFF	TGTGCCAGCAGTTACTCAGGACAGGGGGGCGAAGCTTTCTTT
.	TRBV20-1	.	TRBJ1-5	CSATSGINYSNQPQHF	TGCAGTGCTACATCAGGGATTAACTATAGCAATCAGCCCCAGCATTTT
.	TRBV20-1	.	TRBJ1-1	CSALGGIGLNTEAFF	TGCAGTGCGTTAGGGGGGATCGGCTTGAACACTGAAGCTTTCTTT
.	TRBV3-1	few	TRBJ1-1	CASSQVQGRTEAFF	TGTGCCAGCAGCCAAGTTCAGGGGAGGACTGAAGCTTTCTTT
.	TRBV5-1	many	TRBJ1-3	CASSLDLGPGNTIYF	TGCGCCAGCAGCTTGGATCTAGGGCCTGGAAACACCATATATTTT
.	TRBV27	few	TRBJ1-1	CASSKMGKQNTEAFF	TGTGCCAGCTCTAAAATGGGGAAGCAGAACACTGAAGCTTTCTTT
TRBD1	TRBV5-1	.	TRBJ1-6	CASSLRAGGVSPLHF	TGCGCCAGCAGCTTGCGGGCAGGGGGCGTTTCACCCCTCCACTTT
TRBD1	TRBV29-1	.	TRBJ1-5	CSVRRDRGPQHF	TGCAGCGTACGCCGGGACAGGGGGCCCCAGCATTTT
TRBD1	TRBV7-9	.	TRBJ1-1	CASSQGTVTNTEAFF	TGTGCCAGCAGCCAAGGGACAGTCACGAACACTGAAGCTTTCTTT
.	TRBV12-3/TRBV12-4	few	TRBJ1-1	CASSLSRVATEAFF	TGTGCCAGCAGTTTGTCCAGGGTGGCTACTGAAGCTTTCTTT
.	TRBV28	few	TRBJ2-2	CASTLGPGELFF	TGTGCCAGCACCCTGGGACCCGGGGAGCTGTTTTTT
TRBD2	TRBV4-3	.	TRBJ2-2	CASSQDVAGTHTGELFF	TGCGCCAGCAGCCAAGATGTAGCGGGGACGCACACCGGGGAGCTGTTTTTT
.	TRBV9	.	TRBJ1-4	CASSEWDRNEKLFF	TGTGCCAGCAGCGAATGGGACCGAAATGAAAAACTGTTTTTT
.	TRBV12-3/TRBV12-4	few	TRBJ1-6	CASKDWSSYNSPLHF	TGTGCCAGCAAAGACTGGAGCTCCTATAATTCACCCCTCCACTTT
.	TRBV12-3/TRBV12-4	.	TRBJ2-3	CASSLMDGSDTDTQYF	TGTGCCAGCAGTTTGATGGACGGCTCGGACACAGATACGCAGTATTTT
.	TRBV12-3/TRBV12-4	.	TRBJ1-3	CASSPFKSGNTIYF	TGTGCCAGCAGTCCGTTTAAAAGCGGAAACACCATATATTTT
TRBD1	TRBV7-9	.	TRBJ1-6	CASSLALGPGQGNSPLHF	TGTGCCAGCAGCTTAGCGCTTGGACCGGGACAGGGTAATTCACCCCTCCACTTT
.	TRBV20-1	few	TRBJ1-4	CSARDWVEEKLFF	TGCAGTGCTAGGGACTGGGTTGAAGAAAAACTGTTTTTT
.	TRBV10-3	many	TRBJ1-1	CAITLDTMNTEAFF	TGTGCCATCACTTTGGACACGATGAACACTGAAGCTTTCTTT
.	TRBV7-2	.	TRBJ2-5	CASSERQETQYF	TGTGCCAGCAGTGAGCGCCAAGAGACCCAGTACTTC
.	TRBV4-3	.	TRBJ2-1	CASSQDWVDSLRGNEQFF	TGCGCCAGCAGCCAAGATTGGGTCGACAGCCTCCGGGGCAATGAGCAGTTCTTC
TRBD1	TRBV3-1	few	TRBJ1-5	CASSQGTGSGKRPQHF	TGTGCCAGCAGCCAGGGGACAGGGAGTGGTAAAAGGCCCCAGCATTTT
TRBD2	TRBV9	.	TRBJ2-3	CASSIPAGDPPDTQYF	TGTGCCAGCAGCATCCCAGCGGGGGACCCACCAGATACGCAGTATTTT
TRBD1	TRBV12-3/TRBV12-4	.	TRBJ1-6	CASRPTGFGQSSPLHF	TGTGCCAGCAGACCGACAGGGTTTGGGCAAAGTTCACCCCTCCACTTT
.	TRBV12-3/TRBV12-4	few	TRBJ2-1	CASSLSGQYPYNEQFF	TGTGCCAGCAGTTTATCAGGGCAATACCCCTACAATGAGCAGTTCTTC